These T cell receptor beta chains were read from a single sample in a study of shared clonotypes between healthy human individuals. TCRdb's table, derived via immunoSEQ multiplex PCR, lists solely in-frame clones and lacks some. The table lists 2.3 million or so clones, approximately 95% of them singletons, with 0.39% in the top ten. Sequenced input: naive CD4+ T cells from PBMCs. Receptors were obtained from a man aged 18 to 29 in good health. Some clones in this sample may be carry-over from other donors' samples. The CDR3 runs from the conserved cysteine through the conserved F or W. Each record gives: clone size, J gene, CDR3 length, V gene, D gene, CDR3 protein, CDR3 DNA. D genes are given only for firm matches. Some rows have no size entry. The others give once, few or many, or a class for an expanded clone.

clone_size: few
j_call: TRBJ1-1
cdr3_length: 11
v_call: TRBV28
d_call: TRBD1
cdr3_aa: CASIRGREAFF
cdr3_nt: TGTGCCAGCATCAGGGGGCGTGAAGCTTTCTTT

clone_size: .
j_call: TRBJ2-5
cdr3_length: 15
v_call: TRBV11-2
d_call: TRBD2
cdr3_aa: CASSPRGDYPTTQYF
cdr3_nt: TGTGCCAGCAGCCCCCGGGGGGACTACCCCACGACCCAGTACTTC

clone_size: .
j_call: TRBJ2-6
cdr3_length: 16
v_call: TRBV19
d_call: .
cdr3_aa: CASSTPGAGGANVLTF
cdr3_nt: TGTGCCAGTAGTACCCCTGGGGCGGGAGGGGCCAACGTCCTGACTTTC

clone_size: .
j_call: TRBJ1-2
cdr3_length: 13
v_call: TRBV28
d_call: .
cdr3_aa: CASSGGGIYGYTF
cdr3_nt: TGTGCCAGCAGTGGAGGGGGGATCTATGGCTACACCTTC

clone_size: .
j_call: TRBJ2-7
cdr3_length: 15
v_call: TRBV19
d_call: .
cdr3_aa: CASSLQGLSSYEQYF
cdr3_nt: TGTGCCAGTAGTTTGCAGGGGCTTAGCTCCTACGAGCAGTACTTC

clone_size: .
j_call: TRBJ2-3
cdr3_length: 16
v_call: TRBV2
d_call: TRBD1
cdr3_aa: CASNLDRGGSTDTQYF
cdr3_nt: TGTGCCAGCAACCTGGACAGGGGGGGTAGCACAGATACGCAGTATTTT

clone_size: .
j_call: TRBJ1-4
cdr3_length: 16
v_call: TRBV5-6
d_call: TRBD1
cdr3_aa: CASSTIQTGGKEKLFF
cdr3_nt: TGTGCCAGCAGCACCATCCAGACAGGGGGCAAGGAAAAACTGTTTTTT

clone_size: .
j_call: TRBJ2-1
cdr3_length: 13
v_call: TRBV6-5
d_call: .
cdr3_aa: CASSYTTYNEQFF
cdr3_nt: TGTGCCAGCAGTTACACAACTTACAATGAGCAGTTCTTC

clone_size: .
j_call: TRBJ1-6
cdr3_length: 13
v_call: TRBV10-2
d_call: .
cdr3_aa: CASSDGTNSPLHF
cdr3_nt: TGCGCCAGCAGTGACGGGACAAATTCACCCCTCCACTTT

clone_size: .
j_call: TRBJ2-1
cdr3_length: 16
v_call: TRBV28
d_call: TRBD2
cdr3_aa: CASSFPQREGRNEQFF
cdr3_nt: TGTGCCAGCAGTTTTCCCCAGCGGGAGGGCCGCAATGAGCAGTTCTTC

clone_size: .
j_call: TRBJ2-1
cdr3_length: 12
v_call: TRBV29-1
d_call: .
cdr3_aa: CSGGGGGNEQFF
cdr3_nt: TGCAGCGGTGGAGGCGGTGGCAATGAGCAGTTCTTC

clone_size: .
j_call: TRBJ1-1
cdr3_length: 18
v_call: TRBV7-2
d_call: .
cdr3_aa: CASSPRGGTSWGRTEAFF
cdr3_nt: TGTGCCAGCAGCCCCAGGGGAGGGACATCCTGGGGCCGCACTGAAGCTTTCTTT

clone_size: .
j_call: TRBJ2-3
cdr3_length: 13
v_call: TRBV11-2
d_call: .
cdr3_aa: CASSLVLPDTQYF
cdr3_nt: TGTGCCAGCAGCTTGGTCCTTCCCGATACGCAGTATTTT

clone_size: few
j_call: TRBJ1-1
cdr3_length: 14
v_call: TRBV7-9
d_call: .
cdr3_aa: CASSQTGMNTEAFF
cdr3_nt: TGTGCCAGCAGCCAAACAGGCATGAACACTGAAGCTTTCTTT

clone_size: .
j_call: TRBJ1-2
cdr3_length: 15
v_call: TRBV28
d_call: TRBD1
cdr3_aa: CASSQEMTGNYGYTF
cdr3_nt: TGTGCCAGCAGTCAAGAGATGACAGGGAACTATGGCTACACCTTC

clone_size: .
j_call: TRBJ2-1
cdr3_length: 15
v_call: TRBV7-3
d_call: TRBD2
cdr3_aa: CASSLPGLAVNEQFF
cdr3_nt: TGTGCCAGCAGCTTACCCGGACTAGCGGTAAATGAGCAGTTCTTC

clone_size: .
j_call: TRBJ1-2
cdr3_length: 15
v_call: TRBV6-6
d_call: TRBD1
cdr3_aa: CASSWTGEIHYGYTF
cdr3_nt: TGTGCCAGCAGTTGGACAGGGGAGATTCACTATGGCTACACCTTC

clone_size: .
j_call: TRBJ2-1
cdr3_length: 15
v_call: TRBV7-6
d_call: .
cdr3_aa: CASSLSAGSYNEQFF
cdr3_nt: TGTGCCAGCAGCCTAAGCGCGGGCTCCTACAATGAGCAGTTCTTC

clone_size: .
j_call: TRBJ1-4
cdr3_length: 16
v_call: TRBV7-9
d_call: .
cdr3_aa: CASSLQGVGWNEKLFF
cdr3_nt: TGTGCCAGCAGCTTACAGGGAGTTGGGTGGAATGAAAAACTGTTTTTT

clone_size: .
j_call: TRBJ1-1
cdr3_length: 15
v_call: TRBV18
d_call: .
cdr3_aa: CASSPPGRGGAEAFF
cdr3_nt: TGTGCCAGCTCACCACCGGGCCGGGGCGGGGCTGAAGCTTTCTTT

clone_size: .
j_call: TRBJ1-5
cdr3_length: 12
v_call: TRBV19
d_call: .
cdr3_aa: CATKGEGQPQHF
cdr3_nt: TGTGCCACCAAGGGTGAGGGTCAGCCCCAGCATTTT

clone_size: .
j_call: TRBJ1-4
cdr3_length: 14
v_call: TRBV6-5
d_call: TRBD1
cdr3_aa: CASNEDRGPEKLFF
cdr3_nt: TGTGCCAGTAATGAGGACAGGGGGCCCGAAAAACTGTTTTTT

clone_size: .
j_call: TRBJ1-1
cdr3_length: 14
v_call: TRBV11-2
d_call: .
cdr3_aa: CASSSTGWNTEAFF
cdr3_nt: TGTGCCAGCAGCTCCACGGGATGGAACACTGAAGCTTTCTTT

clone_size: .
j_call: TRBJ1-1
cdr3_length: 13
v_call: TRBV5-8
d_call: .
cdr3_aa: CASSLSGGTEAFF
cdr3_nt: TGTGCCAGCAGCCTCAGTGGGGGTACTGAAGCTTTCTTT

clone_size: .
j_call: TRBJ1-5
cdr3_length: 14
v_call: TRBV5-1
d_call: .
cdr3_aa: CASSLRPGNQPQHF
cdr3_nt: TGCGCCAGCAGCTTAAGACCGGGCAATCAGCCCCAGCATTTT

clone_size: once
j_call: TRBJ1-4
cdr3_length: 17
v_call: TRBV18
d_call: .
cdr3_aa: CASSHALGGAVGEKLFF
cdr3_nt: TGTGCCAGCTCACACGCTCTTGGGGGGGCGGTCGGTGAAAAACTGTTTTTT

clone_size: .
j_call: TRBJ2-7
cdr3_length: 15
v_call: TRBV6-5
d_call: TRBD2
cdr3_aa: CASKTSGTVQYEQYF
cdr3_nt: TGTGCCAGCAAAACTAGCGGGACGGTTCAGTACGAGCAGTACTTC

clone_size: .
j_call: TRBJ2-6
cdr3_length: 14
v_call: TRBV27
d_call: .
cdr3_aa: CASSPQSGANVLTF
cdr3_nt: TGTGCCAGCAGTCCCCAATCTGGGGCCAACGTCCTGACTTTC

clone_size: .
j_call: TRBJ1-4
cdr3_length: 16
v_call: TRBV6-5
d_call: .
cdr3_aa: CASSYSMGRGGEKLFF
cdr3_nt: TGTGCCAGCAGTTACTCGATGGGACGGGGCGGCGAAAAACTGTTTTTT

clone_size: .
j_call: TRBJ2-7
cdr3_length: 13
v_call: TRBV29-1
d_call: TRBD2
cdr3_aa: CSVEGLAGGEQYF
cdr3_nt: TGCAGCGTTGAAGGACTAGCGGGCGGCGAGCAGTACTTC

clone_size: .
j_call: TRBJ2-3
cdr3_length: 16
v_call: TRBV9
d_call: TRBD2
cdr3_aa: CASSVAPSGIGDTQYF
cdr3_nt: TGTGCCAGCAGCGTAGCCCCTAGCGGGATAGGGGATACGCAGTATTTT

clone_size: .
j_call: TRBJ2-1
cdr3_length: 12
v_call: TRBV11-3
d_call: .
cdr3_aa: CASSLLHNEQFF
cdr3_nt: TGTGCCAGCAGCTTACTTCACAATGAGCAGTTCTTC

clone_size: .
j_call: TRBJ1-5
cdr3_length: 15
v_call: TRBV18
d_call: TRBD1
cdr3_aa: CASSPETGKNQPQHF
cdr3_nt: TGTGCCAGCTCACCAGAGACAGGGAAAAATCAGCCCCAGCATTTT

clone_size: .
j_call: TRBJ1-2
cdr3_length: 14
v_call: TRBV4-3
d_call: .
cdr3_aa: CASSQGTIPYGYTF
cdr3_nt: TGCGCCAGCAGCCAAGGGACCATACCCTATGGCTACACCTTC

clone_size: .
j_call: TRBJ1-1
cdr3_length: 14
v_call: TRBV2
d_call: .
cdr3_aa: CASTKMGGYTEAFF
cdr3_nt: TGTGCCAGCACCAAAATGGGGGGGTACACTGAAGCTTTCTTT

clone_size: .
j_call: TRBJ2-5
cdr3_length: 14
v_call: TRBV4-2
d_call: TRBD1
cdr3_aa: CASSRGTVQETQYF
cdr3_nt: TGTGCCAGCAGCCGAGGGACAGTCCAAGAGACCCAGTACTTC

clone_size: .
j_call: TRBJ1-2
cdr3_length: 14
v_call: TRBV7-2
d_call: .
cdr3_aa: CASSLAVSDYGYTF
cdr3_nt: TGTGCCAGCAGCTTAGCGGTGTCGGACTATGGCTACACCTTC

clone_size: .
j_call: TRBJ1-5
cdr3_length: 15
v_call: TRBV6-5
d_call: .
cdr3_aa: CASSYSPSGNQPQHF
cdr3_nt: TGTGCCAGCAGTTACAGCCCTAGCGGCAATCAGCCCCAGCATTTT

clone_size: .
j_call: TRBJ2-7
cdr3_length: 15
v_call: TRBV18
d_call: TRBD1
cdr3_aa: CASSLLRQGPYEQYF
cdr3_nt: TGTGCCAGCTCACTACTGAGACAGGGTCCCTACGAGCAGTACTTC

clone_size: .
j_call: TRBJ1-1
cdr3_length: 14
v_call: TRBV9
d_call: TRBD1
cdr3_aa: CASSPDRGNTEAFF
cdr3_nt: TGTGCCAGCAGCCCCGACAGGGGGAACACTGAAGCTTTCTTT

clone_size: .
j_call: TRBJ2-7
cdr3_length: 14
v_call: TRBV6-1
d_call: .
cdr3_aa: CASSEVRTGVWQYF
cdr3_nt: TGTGCCAGCAGTGAAGTCCGGACCGGGGTGTGGCAGTACTTC

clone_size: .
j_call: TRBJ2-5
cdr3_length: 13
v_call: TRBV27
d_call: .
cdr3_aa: CASSFRPQETQYF
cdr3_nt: TGTGCCAGCAGTTTCCGGCCCCAAGAGACCCAGTACTTC

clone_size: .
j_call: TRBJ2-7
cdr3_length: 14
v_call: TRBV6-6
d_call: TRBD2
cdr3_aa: CASSYSGTSLEQYF
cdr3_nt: TGTGCCAGCAGTTACTCGGGGACTAGCCTCGAGCAGTACTTC

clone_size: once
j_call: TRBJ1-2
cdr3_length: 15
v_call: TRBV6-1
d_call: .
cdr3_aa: CASRGRRGFLDGYTF
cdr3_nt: TGTGCCAGCAGGGGGAGGAGGGGGTTCTTGGATGGCTACACCTTC

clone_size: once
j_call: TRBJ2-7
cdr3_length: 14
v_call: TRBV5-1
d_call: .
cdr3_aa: CASSPQGGSYEQYF
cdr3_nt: TGCGCCAGCAGCCCTCAGGGGGGCTCCTACGAGCAGTACTTC

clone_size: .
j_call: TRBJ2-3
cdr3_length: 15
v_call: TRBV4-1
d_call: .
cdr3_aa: CASSLIGTNTDTQYF
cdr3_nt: TGCGCCAGCAGCCTCATAGGGACCAACACAGATACGCAGTATTTT

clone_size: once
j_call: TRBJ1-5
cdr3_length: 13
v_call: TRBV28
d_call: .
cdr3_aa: CASSLTGYQPQHF
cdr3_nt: TGTGCCAGCAGCCTTACAGGGTATCAGCCCCAGCATTTT

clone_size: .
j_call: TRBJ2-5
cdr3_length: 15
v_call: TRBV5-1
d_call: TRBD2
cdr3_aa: CASSLTSGSGETQYF
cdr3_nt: TGCGCCAGCAGCTTGACTAGCGGGAGCGGTGAGACCCAGTACTTC

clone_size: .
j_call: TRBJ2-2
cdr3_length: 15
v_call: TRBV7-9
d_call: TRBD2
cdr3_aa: CASSGGLADTGELFF
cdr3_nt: TGTGCCAGCAGCGGGGGACTAGCGGACACCGGGGAGCTGTTTTTT

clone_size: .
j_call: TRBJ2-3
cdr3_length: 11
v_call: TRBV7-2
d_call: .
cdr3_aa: CASSAGTRQYF
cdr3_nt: TGTGCCAGCAGCGCCGGGACCCGTCAGTATTTT

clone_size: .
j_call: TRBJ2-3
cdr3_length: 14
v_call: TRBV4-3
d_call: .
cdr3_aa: CASSQDAITDTQYF
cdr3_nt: TGCGCCAGCAGCCAAGACGCGATCACAGATACGCAGTATTTT

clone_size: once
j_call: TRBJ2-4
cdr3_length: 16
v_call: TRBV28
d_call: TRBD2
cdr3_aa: CASTPLSRRGSDIQYF
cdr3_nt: TGTGCCAGCACCCCTCTGAGTCGTCGCGGGAGTGACATTCAGTACTTC

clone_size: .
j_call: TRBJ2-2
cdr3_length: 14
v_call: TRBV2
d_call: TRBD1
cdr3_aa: CASSGDRGPRELFF
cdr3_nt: TGTGCCAGCAGTGGGGACAGGGGGCCCCGGGAGCTGTTTTTT

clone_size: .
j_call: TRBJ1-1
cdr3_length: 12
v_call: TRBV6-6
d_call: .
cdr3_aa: CATTPGGTEAFF
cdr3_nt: TGTGCCACCACGCCCGGGGGCACTGAAGCTTTCTTT